These T cell receptor beta chains were read from a single sample in a study of molecular identifiers for immune sequencing clone quantification. TCRdb independently ran MiXCR on the PCR reads; one entry per CDR3 protein. The data contain about 640,000 distinct CDR3 sequences, 15% to 20% of them singletons. Sequencing was performed on naive CD8+ T cells from blood, with Jurkat cell RNA spiked in. The receptors shown here come from a human donor in good health. Some libraries in this study had Jurkat cell RNA spiked in. CDR3s include the opening cysteine and the closing phenylalanine or tryptophan. Fields, in order: J gene, clone size, V gene, D gene, CDR3 DNA, CDR3 protein. The D gene is left open where the match is weak. A row's size may be missing; if present it is once, few, many or a size class.

j_gene: TRBJ1-5
abundance: many
v_gene: TRBV4-1
d_gene: NA
CDR3nt: TGCGCCAGCAGCCAAGAATTCGCGGAGAATCAGCCCCAGCATTTT
CDR3aa: CASSQEFAENQPQHF

j_gene: TRBJ2-5
abundance: many
v_gene: TRBV20-1
d_gene: NA
CDR3nt: TGCAGTGCAACGACAGGTTTGGTTACCCAGTACTTC
CDR3aa: CSATTGLVTQYF

j_gene: TRBJ2-2
abundance: many
v_gene: TRBV20-1
d_gene: NA
CDR3nt: TGCAGTGCTAGATTGGTACATGACTACACCGGGGAGCTGTTTTTT
CDR3aa: CSARLVHDYTGELFF

j_gene: TRBJ2-7
abundance: few
v_gene: TRBV18
d_gene: TRBD2
CDR3nt: TGTGCCAGCTCACCACGGGAGGGAAAGGACGAGCAGTACTTC
CDR3aa: CASSPREGKDEQYF

j_gene: TRBJ2-7
abundance: many
v_gene: TRBV20-1
d_gene: NA
CDR3nt: TGCAGTGCTAGAGATAGTAGTAGCTCCTACGAGCAGTACTTC
CDR3aa: CSARDSSSSYEQYF

j_gene: TRBJ1-2
abundance: many
v_gene: TRBV29-1
d_gene: NA
CDR3nt: TGCAGCGTTGAGGATCGAATCAGGGGATACTATGGCTACACCTTC
CDR3aa: CSVEDRIRGYYGYTF

j_gene: TRBJ2-7
abundance: NA
v_gene: TRBV7-6
d_gene: TRBD1
CDR3nt: TGTGCCAGCAGCTTAGGTGGGGACAGTATTGTTTCCTACGAGCAGTACTTC
CDR3aa: CASSLGGDSIVSYEQYF

j_gene: TRBJ2-7
abundance: many
v_gene: TRBV14
d_gene: NA
CDR3nt: TGTGCCAGCGGTTTCGCGGTCCACGAGCAGTACTTC
CDR3aa: CASGFAVHEQYF

j_gene: TRBJ2-7
abundance: few
v_gene: TRBV11-2
d_gene: TRBD2
CDR3nt: TGTGCCAGCACGGGACTAGCGGGTGACTACGAGCAGTACTTC
CDR3aa: CASTGLAGDYEQYF

j_gene: TRBJ2-5
abundance: NA
v_gene: TRBV9
d_gene: NA
CDR3nt: TGTGCCAGCAAAGGGGGGGTCGAAGAGACCCAGTACTTC
CDR3aa: CASKGGVEETQYF

j_gene: TRBJ2-3
abundance: NA
v_gene: TRBV5-3
d_gene: NA
CDR3nt: TGTGCCAGAAGGAACCAAAACAGGGGGCAAGCGGGAGGGATCCGCACAGATACGCAGTATTTT
CDR3aa: CARRNQNRGQAGGIRTDTQYF

j_gene: TRBJ2-7
abundance: NA
v_gene: TRBV4-1
d_gene: TRBD1
CDR3nt: TGCGCCAGCAGCCAGATGACAGGGTTCATGTACGGGCAGTACTTC
CDR3aa: CASSQMTGFMYGQYF

j_gene: TRBJ1-5
abundance: many
v_gene: TRBV30
d_gene: NA
CDR3nt: TGTGCCTGGAGCGGGGTGGGGCAGCCCCAGCATTTT
CDR3aa: CAWSGVGQPQHF

j_gene: TRBJ1-1
abundance: NA
v_gene: TRBV19
d_gene: NA
CDR3nt: TGTGCCAGTAGTATAATGGCCTCCACTGAAGCTTTCTTT
CDR3aa: CASSIMASTEAFF

j_gene: TRBJ2-2
abundance: NA
v_gene: TRBV27
d_gene: NA
CDR3nt: TGTGCCAGCAGCCGTTTCGGGGAGCTGTTTTTT
CDR3aa: CASSRFGELFF

j_gene: TRBJ2-1
abundance: many
v_gene: TRBV7-9
d_gene: TRBD2
CDR3nt: TGTGCCAGCAGCTTAGCGCTGCGGGGGGCCTCCTACAATGAGCAGTTCTTC
CDR3aa: CASSLALRGASYNEQFF

j_gene: TRBJ1-1
abundance: few
v_gene: TRBV7-9
d_gene: NA
CDR3nt: TGTGCCAGCAGCTTATCCCACGGGCTGAACACTGAAGCTTTCTTT
CDR3aa: CASSLSHGLNTEAFF

j_gene: TRBJ2-1
abundance: NA
v_gene: TRBV7-9
d_gene: NA
CDR3nt: TGTGCCAGCGGCTTAATAGGGTATGACTACAATGAGCAGTTCTTC
CDR3aa: CASGLIGYDYNEQFF

j_gene: TRBJ1-1
abundance: many
v_gene: TRBV5-4
d_gene: NA
CDR3nt: TGTGCCAGCAGCTTCGTAGGGATGAGCACTGAAGCTTTCTTT
CDR3aa: CASSFVGMSTEAFF

j_gene: TRBJ2-1
abundance: few
v_gene: TRBV28
d_gene: TRBD2
CDR3nt: TGTGCCAGCAGTTTATCCTATCTTATAGCGGGAGGCCAAAATGAGCAGTTCTTC
CDR3aa: CASSLSYLIAGGQNEQFF

j_gene: TRBJ2-1
abundance: few
v_gene: TRBV10-3
d_gene: NA
CDR3nt: TGTGCCATCAGTGAGTCGACTCTAGCCGAGACCTACAATGAGCAGTTCTTC
CDR3aa: CAISESTLAETYNEQFF

j_gene: TRBJ2-1
abundance: many
v_gene: TRBV14
d_gene: TRBD2
CDR3nt: TGTGCCAGCAGCCAACGGGGACTAGAAGCTGAGCAGTTCTTC
CDR3aa: CASSQRGLEAEQFF

j_gene: TRBJ1-1
abundance: NA
v_gene: TRBV10-3
d_gene: NA
CDR3nt: TGTGCCATCAGTGATGGGACATCTCAAAAGGAAGCTTTCTTT
CDR3aa: CAISDGTSQKEAFF

j_gene: TRBJ2-3
abundance: many
v_gene: TRBV28
d_gene: NA
CDR3nt: TGTGCCGGCTCTCGCGAGTTCTCCACAGATACGCAGTATTTT
CDR3aa: CAGSREFSTDTQYF

j_gene: TRBJ2-1
abundance: many
v_gene: TRBV7-9
d_gene: NA
CDR3nt: TGTGCCAGCAGCTGGGGGGACCTTGAGCAGTTCTTC
CDR3aa: CASSWGDLEQFF

j_gene: TRBJ2-7
abundance: many
v_gene: TRBV18
d_gene: NA
CDR3nt: TGTGCCAGCTCCCCGGCAGGGCAGTACGAGCAGTACTTC
CDR3aa: CASSPAGQYEQYF